This entry is about one T cell receptor beta chain. The target antigen is unknown. The data originate from a study of OX40 agonist ivuxolimab in advanced cancers. Study context: Every 2 weeks, patients got intravenous ivuxolimab at one of six dose levels (0.01-10 mg/kg). Findings of the study overall: Some nonresponders additionally presented with little normalized T-cell clonal expansion. There was clonal expansion of CD4+ and CD8+ blood T cells by week 6 at 0.1 to 3.0 mg/kg. The mean number of expanded clones was higher in CD8+ T cells than in CD4+.

Sequenced by immunoSEQ multiplex PCR; TCRdb stores in-frame clones only, minus some. This sample carries around 110,000 clones, about nine tenths of them seen once, and the ten largest clones take around 0.47%. The CDR3 extends over 15 amino acids. V trimming: 5 bases; J trimming: 3 bases; junction bases outside the gene matches: 7. CDR1 MDHEN and CDR2 SYDVKM come from the germline V gene. This receptor was taken from an adult with an advanced solid tumor such as melanoma, head and neck, liver or kidney cancer. The genes are TRBV28 and TRBJ2-3; 8 nucleotides align to TRBD2. The starting material was CD4+ or CD8+ T cells sorted from blood, obtained in a trial of the OX40 agonist ivuxolimab. The chain's CDR3 is CASSARGGFTDTQYF. The CDR3 DNA reads as TGTGCCAGCAGTGCCCGGGGGGGCTTTACAGATACGCAGTATTTT.